The 25 T cell receptor beta chains in this list originate from one sample, sequenced in a study of tumor and adjacent non-tumor tissue in lung cancer (dated by TCRdb to between 2017 and 2018). Preparation of the library involved multiplex PCR. TCRdb records Illumina HiSeq 2500 as the sequencer. Following protocols modified from ARM-PCR, the researchers constructed TCRbeta libraries through three rounds of nested PCR with primers (Table S4). TCRdb trimmed the raw reads at Q25, called clones with MiXCR and kept productive beta chains. Each entry is one CDR3 protein sequence, shown with its most common DNA and genes. The sample table contains 91,000 or so distinct CDR3 sequences; only one count was recorded for about 66% of them. Of the sample, 15% to 20% falls within the top ten clones. Bulk unsorted tissue served as the source for RNA extraction, and RNA quality was assessed using a NanoDrop ND-1000 and an Agilent 2100.

Sequencing used lung tumor tissue. The receptor source for this set is a man between 60 and 75 years old with non-small cell lung cancer.

This clonotype was found once. One junction end disagrees with the germline gene, perhaps due to a read error. J is TRBJ2-1 and V is TRBV30; D gene ambiguous. The germline CDR1 and CDR2 sequences are GTSNPN and SVGIG (reference sequence). This CDR3 has 11 amino acids. The CDR3 region is CACSVGADQFF. CDR3 in DNA: TGTGCCTGTAGTGTGGGTGCTGATCAGTTCTTC.

This clonotype was found many times. The chain joins TRBV20-1 to TRBJ2-3, with D perhaps matching TRBD2 (5 bases). CDR1 is DFQATT, CDR2 SNEGSKA, per germline (reference sequence). Between the trimmed V and J ends, which lost 6 bases and 6 bases, there was a span of 19 bases. The CDR3 sequence is 14 residues long. For the CDR3, the DNA is TGCAGTGCGGAGGAATGGCTAGCAGGCGATACGCAGTATTTT. This sequence encodes CSAEEWLAGDTQYF.

Note on this clonotype: A much more abundant neighbour one base away suggests this may be a read error. The chain recombines TRBV12-3 or TRBV12-4 with TRBJ1-4; TRBD1 aligns across 10 bases. This CDR3 contains 13 residues. V lost 7 bases to trimming and J lost 10 bases; unmatched junction nucleotides: 6. CDR3: CASNWTGGGKLFF. CDR3 DNA sequence: TGTGCCAGCAATTGGACAGGGGGAGGAAAACTGTTTTTT.

This chain joins TRBV4-2 and TRBJ2-5; the D gene is possibly TRBD2 (6 bases). The CDR3 has 14 residues. V lost 4 bases to trimming and J lost 8 bases, with 17 bases between them. Germline V lookup: CDR1 LGHNA, CDR2 YNFKEQ. The CDR3 reads CASSLGGSMDTQYF. The CDR3 coding sequence is TGTGCCAGCAGCCTAGGAGGGAGTATGGATACCCAGTACTTC.

As regards this clonotype: At one of its ends the junction is not consistent with the germline gene, which may arise from a read error. V and J are TRBV20-1 and TRBJ1-3; the match to TRBD1 covers 8 bases. From germline, CDR1 is DFQATT and CDR2 SNEGSKA (reference sequence). The CDR3 is 16 amino acids. The CDR3 spells CNARDHGTGVGNTIYF. The CDR3 coding sequence is TGCAATGCTAGAGATCATGGGACAGGTGTTGGAAACACCATATATTTT.

Notes on this clonotype: This may come from a read error, since a much larger clone is one base off. The chain combines TRBV20-1 with TRBJ2-5, with 12 bases matching TRBD2. The CDR3 loop spans 14 amino acids. Germline-derived CDR1 and CDR2 are DFQATT and SNEGSKA (reference sequence). The CDR3 DNA follows: TGCAGTTCTAGCGGGAGGGGCCTCCAAGAGACCCAGTACTTC. This sequence encodes CSSSGRGLQETQYF.

This chain connects TRBV12-3 or TRBV12-4 to TRBJ1-5; no firm D call. This CDR3 is 14 amino acids long. Trimming shortened V by 5 bases and J by 4 bases, and 12 bases separated the two germline ends. This CDR3 is CASSTQWANQPQHF. CDR3 DNA sequence: TGTGCCAGCAGTACACAGTGGGCTAATCAGCCCCAGCATTTT.

In this sample, this clonotype turned up many times. V usage is TRBV12-3 or TRBV12-4 and J usage is TRBJ2-3, with D uncertain. Deletions cut 6 bases from V and 6 bases from J, with 7 bases between. The CDR3 sequence is 11 residues long. The CDR3 loop is CASSALDTQYF. The CDR3 DNA is TGTGCCAGCAGCGCCTTGGATACGCAGTATTTT.

Concerning this clonotype: As the CDR3 is not closed by the conserved phenylalanine or tryptophan, this likely results from a read error. No DNA is shown, since the ends of the CDR3 on it are uncertain; the CDR3 is the one TCRdb lists. The rearrangement links TRBV4-2 to TRBJ2-1; the table's D gene call, TRBD2, was not cross checked with the DNA. The length of the CDR3 is 17 amino acids, counting both ends. Germline V gives CDR1 LGHNA, CDR2 YNFKEQ. CDR3 protein: CASSQRPGLAGGDEQFL.

This clonotype was detected a few times. A much larger clone sits a single nucleotide away, making a read error possible. The V call is TRBV6-1, the J call TRBJ2-5; 8 nucleotides agree with TRBD2. With V trimmed by 1 base and J by 12 bases, 13 bases remained unmatched. This CDR3 spans 15 amino acids. In germline, CDR1 is MNHNS, CDR2 SASEGT. DNA for the CDR3: TGTGCCAGCAGTGAAGAGGGACTAGTGGGAGGCCCGGAGTACTTC. It encodes CASSEEGLVGGPEYF.

A single count supports this clonotype. One end of the junction varies from germline; a read error may be responsible. The chain joins TRBV6-1 to TRBJ2-3; weak D call: TRBD2 (7 bases). Germline values: CDR1 MNHNS, CDR2 SASEGT. The CDR3 has 16 amino acids. The CDR3 nucleotides are TGTGCCAGCAGGAGACTAGCAGGGGCCGGGGGAGATACGCACTATTTT. Encoded protein: CASRRLAGAGGDTHYF.

The sample holds a few counts of this clonotype. A much larger clone differs from this one at a single base, so this may be a read error. The CDR3 DNA is TGTGCCAGCAGCTACACTGGACAGCAACACAATGGGCAGTTCTTC. The encoded protein is CASSYTGQQHNGQFF. This chain links TRBV5-5 with TRBJ2-1; a possible D gene is TRBD1 (6 bases). Germline values: CDR1 SGHKS, CDR2 YYEKEE (reference sequence). The CDR3 extends over 15 amino acids.

The rearrangement joins TRBV13 to TRBJ2-2; D perhaps matches TRBD2 (6 bases). V was pared by 1 base and J by 8 bases, with 14 bases between. The CDR3 covers 15 residues. Germline CDR1 reads PRHDT; CDR2 reads FYEKMQ (reference sequence). As DNA, the CDR3 is TGTGCCAGCAGCTTAGATCGGGGGATGATGGGGGAGCTGTTTTTT. It is translated as CASSLDRGMMGELFF.

The table lists this clonotype with many counts. The junction departs from the called germline gene at one end, perhaps through a read error. This chain uses TRBV12-3 or TRBV12-4 with TRBJ2-7; D is unresolved. There are 13 residues in the CDR3. For the CDR3, the DNA is TGTGCCGGCAGTCCCCTGATGACCTACGAGCAGTACTTC. It encodes CAGSPLMTYEQYF.

This clonotype has more than one count but fewer than ten. The chain carries TRBV20-1 and TRBJ2-7, with unresolved D. Germline assignment: CDR1 DFQATT and CDR2 SNEGSKA (reference sequence). Between the trimmed V and J ends, which lost 6 bases and 2 bases, there was a span of 14 bases. The CDR3 sequence is 13 residues long. The DNA for the CDR3 is TGCAGTGCCCCGAACCCGGCCACCTACGAGCAGTACTTC. It yields the protein CSAPNPATYEQYF.

To note about this clonotype: Germline is not matched at one junction end, which may reflect a read error. This rearrangement joins TRBV10-1 to TRBJ2-1; 10 bases map to TRBD2. The germline V gene has CDR1 WNHNN and CDR2 SYGVQD (reference sequence). The CDR3 extends over 16 amino acids. The CDR3 loop reads CASSEYLAGAYNGQFF. DNA of the CDR3: TGCGCCAGCAGTGAGTATCTAGCGGGGGCTTACAATGGGCAGTTCTTC.

The rearrangement joins TRBV20-1 to TRBJ1-2; 8 nucleotides agree with TRBD1. There are 15 residues in the CDR3. V lost 6 bases and J lost 9; bases outside the gene matches: 18. CDR1 and CDR2 (germline): DFQATT, SNEGSKA (reference sequence). CDR3 residues: CSANDLGQEDYSYTF. CDR3 coding DNA: TGCAGTGCCAACGACTTGGGACAGGAAGATTATAGCTACACCTTC.

In regard to this clonotype: A single base separates this from a much larger clone, so it may be a read error. CDR3 region: CASSLVSGRYTVELFF. The CDR3 DNA reads TGTGCCAGCAGTTTAGTTAGCGGGAGGTACACCGTGGAGCTGTTTTTT. V usage is TRBV28 and J usage is TRBJ2-2; 10 bases align to TRBD2. Per the germline V gene, CDR1 is MDHEN and CDR2 is SYDVKM. This CDR3 spans 16 amino acids. The variable domain in full, with the rest retrieved from reference TRBV28 and TRBJ2-2, is DVKVTQSSRYLVKRTGEKVFLECVQDMDHENMFWYRQDPGLGLRLIYFSYDVKMKEKGDIPEGYSVSREKKERFSLILESASTNQTSMYLCASSLVSGRYTVELFFGEGSRLTVL.

The chain carries TRBV6-6 and TRBJ2-1, with D possibly TRBD2 on 6 matching bases. With 7 bases removed from V and 2 bases from J, the gap between germline ends came to 12 bases. The germline CDR1 and CDR2 sequences are MNHNY and SVGAGI (reference sequence). This CDR3 is 14 amino acids long. Here the CDR3 reads CASNGGLTYNEQFF. In DNA, the CDR3 is TGTGCCAGCAATGGGGGACTGACCTACAATGAGCAGTTCTTC.

This clonotype has just a few counts. This chain joins TRBV11-3 and TRBJ2-2; no clear D. The V end was cut by 2 bases, the J end by 7 bases, with 8 bases between. The CDR3 contains 13 residues. Germline-derived CDR1 and CDR2 are SGHNT and YENEEA. This CDR3 reads CASSLFPDGELFF. The CDR3 bases are TGTGCCAGCAGCTTATTTCCGGACGGGGAGCTGTTTTTT.

This clonotype has just a few counts. A read error may account for a junction end that differs from germline. The CDR3 sequence is CASSPILDMGLTGELFF. CDR3 bases: TGCGCCAGCAGCCCCATCCTCGACATGGGGCTTACCGGGGAGCTGTTTTTT. The V and J genes are TRBV5-7 and TRBJ2-2, with D possibly matching TRBD1 (5 bases). TRBV5-7 has ORF status, its function being uncertain. The CDR3 contains 17 residues.

The chain uses TRBV7-9 and TRBJ2-1, with 8 bases fitting TRBD1. CDR1 is SEHNR, CDR2 FQNEAQ, per germline (reference sequence). V lost 8 bases, J lost 7 bases, and 7 bases stayed unmatched. This CDR3 has 13 amino acids. For the CDR3, the DNA is TGTGCCAGCGAGGGACAGGCTTTGAATGAGCAGTTCTTC. Amino acids: CASEGQALNEQFF.

Note on this clonotype: Germline is not matched at one junction end, which may reflect a read error. The rearrangement joins TRBV12-3 or TRBV12-4 to TRBJ2-3; perhaps TRBD1 as D (6 bases). The CDR3 is 15 amino acids. In DNA form, the CDR3 reads TGTGCCATCAGTTCCTACAGGGCCGACACAGATACGCAGTATTTT. The encoded protein is CAISSYRADTDTQYF.

With respect to this clonotype: This may arise from a read error, as a much more abundant clone is one base away. The CDR3 does not end in the conserved phenylalanine or tryptophan, so this is likely a read error. The gene calls are TRBV20-1 and TRBJ2-3; D is ambiguous. The germline V and J ends were trimmed by 1 base and 6 bases, with 5 bases remaining between them. There are 11 residues in the CDR3. Germline loops: CDR1 DFQATT, CDR2 SNEGSKA (reference sequence). CDR3 DNA sequence: TGCAGTGCTAGAGTTGGGGATACGCAGTATCTT. It translates to CSARVGDTQYL.

Points on this clonotype: A read error is likely, as this CDR3 ends without the conserved phenylalanine or tryptophan. The DNA is left out, because the CDR3 cannot be placed on it with certainty; the CDR3 is given as TCRdb lists it. The chain links TRBV4-3 to TRBJ2-7; the table names TRBD1, a call not compared with the DNA. The CDR3 sequence runs 16 residues, both termini included. The germline V gene encodes CDR1 LGHNA and CDR2 YSLEER. The CDR3 spells CASSQDLAGGSYEQYL.